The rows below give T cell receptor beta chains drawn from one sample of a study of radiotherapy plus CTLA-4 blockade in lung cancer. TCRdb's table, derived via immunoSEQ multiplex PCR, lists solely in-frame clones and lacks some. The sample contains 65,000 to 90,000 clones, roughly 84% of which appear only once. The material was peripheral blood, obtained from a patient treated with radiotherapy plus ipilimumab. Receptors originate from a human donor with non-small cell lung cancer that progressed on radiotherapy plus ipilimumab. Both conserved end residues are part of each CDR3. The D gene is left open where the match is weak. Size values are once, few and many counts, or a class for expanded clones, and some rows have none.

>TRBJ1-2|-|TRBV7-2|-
CASSVSNRGYTF
TGTGCCAGCAGCGTCTCAAATCGGGGCTACACCTTC
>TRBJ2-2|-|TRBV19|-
CASNGRNTGELFF
TGTGCCAGTAATGGCCGGAACACCGGGGAGCTGTTTTTT
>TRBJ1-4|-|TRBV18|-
CASSPTVPTNEKLFF
TGTGCCAGCTCACCCACAGTTCCAACTAATGAAAAACTGTTTTTT
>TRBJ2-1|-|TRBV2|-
CASSVGRGYNEQFF
TGTGCCAGCAGTGTGGGACGGGGCTACAATGAGCAGTTCTTC
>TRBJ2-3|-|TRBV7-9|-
CASSPPLAGESTDTQYF
TGTGCCAGCAGCCCCCCCTTAGCAGGAGAGAGCACAGATACGCAGTATTTT
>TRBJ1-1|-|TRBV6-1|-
CASSEALPYGQRTEAFF
TGTGCCAGCAGTGAAGCTCTCCCCTACGGGCAACGCACTGAAGCTTTCTTT
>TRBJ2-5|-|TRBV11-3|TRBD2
CASSSLLAGGRETQYF
TGTGCCAGCAGCTCCCTACTAGCGGGAGGGAGGGAGACCCAGTACTTC
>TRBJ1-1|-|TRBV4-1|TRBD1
CASSQDRGLDTEAFF
TGCGCCAGCAGCCAAGACAGGGGGCTAGACACTGAAGCTTTCTTT
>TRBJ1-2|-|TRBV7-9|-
CASPKGTYGYTF
TGTGCCAGCCCCAAAGGGACCTATGGCTACACCTTC
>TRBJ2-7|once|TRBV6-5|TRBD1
CASGQGRYEQYF
TGTGCCAGCGGACAGGGGAGGTACGAGCAGTACTTC
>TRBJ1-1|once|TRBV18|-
CASSSGEYTEAFF
TGTGCCAGCTCATCAGGGGAGTACACTGAAGCTTTCTTT
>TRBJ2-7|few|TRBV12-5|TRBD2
CASGLVLGGSLIDEQYF
TGTGCTAGTGGTTTGGTACTGGGGGGGAGTCTCATCGACGAGCAGTACTTC
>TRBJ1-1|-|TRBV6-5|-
CASRQTAPPKTEAFF
TGTGCCAGCAGGCAGACAGCCCCTCCGAAGACTGAAGCTTTCTTT
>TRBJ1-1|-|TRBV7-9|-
CASSPRLINTEAFF
TGTGCCAGCAGCCCCCGACTGATAAACACTGAAGCTTTCTTT
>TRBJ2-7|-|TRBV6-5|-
CASSYTGFYEQYF
TGTGCCAGCAGTTATACAGGGTTCTACGAGCAGTACTTC
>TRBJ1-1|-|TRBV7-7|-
CASSLGENTEAFF
TGTGCTAGCAGCTTGGGAGAGAACACTGAAGCTTTCTTT
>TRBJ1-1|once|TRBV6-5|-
CASSLTSTFEAFF
TGTGCCAGCAGCCTGACCTCGACATTTGAAGCTTTCTTT
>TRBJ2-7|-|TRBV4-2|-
CASSQEYRVYYEQYF
TGTGCCAGCAGCCAAGAGTACAGGGTGTACTACGAGCAGTACTTC
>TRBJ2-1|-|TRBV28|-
CASSGQSSYNEQFF
TGTGCCAGCAGTGGACAGAGCTCCTACAATGAGCAGTTCTTC
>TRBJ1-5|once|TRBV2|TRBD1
CASSWDRAQPQHF
TGTGCCAGCAGTTGGGACAGGGCTCAGCCCCAGCATTTT
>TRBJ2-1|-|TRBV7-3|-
CASSSGLNTYNEQFF
TGTGCCAGCAGCTCGGGACTGAACACATACAATGAGCAGTTCTTC
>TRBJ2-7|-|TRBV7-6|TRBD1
CASSLKSPDGTGSYEQYF
TGTGCCAGCAGCTTAAAGTCCCCTGACGGGACAGGGTCCTACGAGCAGTACTTC
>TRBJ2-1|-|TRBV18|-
CASSARTDGSADEQFF
TGTGCCAGCTCAGCTCGGACAGACGGGTCGGCCGATGAGCAGTTCTTC
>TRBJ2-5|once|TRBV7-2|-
CASSLAAGPETQYF
TGTGCCAGCAGCTTAGCGGCAGGGCCGGAGACCCAGTACTTC
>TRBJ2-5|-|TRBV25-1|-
CASSERRETQYF
TGTGCCAGCAGTGAAAGGAGGGAGACCCAGTACTTC
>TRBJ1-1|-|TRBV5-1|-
CASSLVLGSRNTEAFF
TGCGCCAGCAGCTTGGTTCTAGGGTCTAGGAACACTGAAGCTTTCTTT
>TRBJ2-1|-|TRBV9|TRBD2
CASSAHRWAGEDNEQFF
TGTGCCAGCAGCGCCCACCGCTGGGCGGGAGAGGACAATGAGCAGTTCTTC
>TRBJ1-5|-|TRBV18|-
CASSPRGTPNQPQHF
TGTGCCAGCTCACCTCGAGGGACACCAAATCAGCCCCAGCATTTT
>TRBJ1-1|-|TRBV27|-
CASSLSGGRAGHTEAFF
TGTGCCAGCAGTTTATCTGGTGGGCGGGCAGGGCACACTGAAGCTTTCTTT
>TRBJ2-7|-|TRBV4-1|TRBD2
CASSQDRGGSAYEQYF
TGCGCCAGCAGCCAAGATCGGGGCGGGAGTGCCTACGAGCAGTACTTC
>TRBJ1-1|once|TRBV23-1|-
CARMGHTTRNFF
TGCGCCCGAATGGGACACACTACCAGGAATTTCTTT
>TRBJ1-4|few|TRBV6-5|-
CASSPGQGGEKLFF
TGTGCCAGCAGCCCCGGGCAGGGAGGGGAAAAACTGTTTTTT
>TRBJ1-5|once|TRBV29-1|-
CSVEVGVGNQPQHF
TGCAGCGTTGAAGTAGGGGTCGGGAATCAGCCCCAGCATTTT
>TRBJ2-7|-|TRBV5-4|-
CAGSEQGGDEQYF
TGTGCCGGGTCAGAACAGGGAGGGGACGAGCAGTACTTC
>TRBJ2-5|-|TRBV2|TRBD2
CASRKGLAQETQYF
TGTGCCAGCAGAAAGGGACTAGCACAAGAGACCCAGTACTTC
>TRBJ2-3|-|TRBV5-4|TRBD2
CASGRDRTDTQYF
TGTGCCAGCGGGAGGGACCGCACAGATACGCAGTATTTT
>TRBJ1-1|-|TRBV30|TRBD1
CAWSVLGQGAEAFF
TGTGCCTGGAGTGTACTCGGACAGGGGGCTGAAGCTTTCTTT
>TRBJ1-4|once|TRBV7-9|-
CASSLVGTNEKLFF
TGTGCCAGCAGCTTAGTAGGGACCAATGAAAAACTGTTTTTT
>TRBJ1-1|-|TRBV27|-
CASSFTQMNTEAFF
TGTGCCAGCAGTTTTACCCAAATGAACACTGAAGCTTTCTTT
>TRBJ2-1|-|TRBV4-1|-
CASSQDRGRSRYNEQFF
TGCGCCAGCAGCCAAGATAGGGGAAGATCACGCTACAATGAGCAGTTCTTC
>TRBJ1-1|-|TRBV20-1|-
CSARVVAEAFF
TGCAGTGCTAGGGTGGTCGCTGAAGCTTTCTTT
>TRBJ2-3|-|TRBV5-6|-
CASSQATRTDTQYF
TGTGCCAGCAGTCAGGCGACGAGGACAGATACGCAGTATTTT